The 2 T cell receptor beta chains below all came from one sample that was sequenced in a study of identical twins. Each CDR3 protein gets one entry after TCRdb re-called the 5' RACE reads with MiXCR. The sample has about 300,000 distinct CDR3 sequences, 9% to 15% seen once; the top ten hold 7.2%. These data are also associated with another study on yellow fever vaccine responses in identical twins.

The sample taken for sequencing was CD8+ T cells sorted from blood. These receptors were taken from a woman aged 18-35 years in good health.

The chain links TRBV2 to TRBJ2-7, with 7 nucleotides matching TRBD2. Trimming at V came to 7 bases and at J to 0 bases, leaving 9 bases not matched to a gene. Germline lookup yields CDR1 SNHLY and CDR2 FYNNEI. The CDR3 extends over 15 amino acids. The CDR3 DNA follows: TGTGCCAGCACCGAGCCGCGGGGGAGCTCCTACGAGCAGTACTTC. The encoded protein is CASTEPRGSSYEQYF.

The rearrangement links TRBV2 to TRBJ2-1, with TRBD2 identical over 8 bases. Germline assignment: CDR1 SNHLY and CDR2 FYNNEI. There are 13 residues in the CDR3. The V segment lost 3 bases and the J segment 7 bases; nucleotides outside the gene matches: 2. CDR3 region: CASSEPSGNEQFF. The CDR3, as DNA: TGTGCCAGCAGTGAGCCTAGCGGGAATGAGCAGTTCTTC.